What follows are 13 T cell receptor beta chains derived from one specimen sequenced in a study of blood T cell repertoires in COVID-19. Assay: immunoSEQ multiplex PCR; the TCRdb copy retains only in-frame clones and omits some. Of tens of thousands of clones in the sample, 87% are singletons; the top ten hold under 3%. The source material was peripheral blood. Receptors were obtained from a woman in her fifties or sixties with active or convalescent COVID-19.

This chain joins TRBV7-2 and TRBJ2-1; TRBD1 might be the D (6 bases). This CDR3 contains 16 residues. The germline V gene encodes CDR1 SGHTA and CDR2 FQGNSA. The V end was cut by 4 bases, the J end by 2 bases, with 15 bases between. CDR3 in DNA: TGTGCCAGCAGCTACCACACCAGGGGTCCCTACAATGAGCAGTTCTTC. It encodes CASSYHTRGPYNEQFF.

The chain uses TRBV6-5 and TRBJ2-2; D perhaps matches TRBD1 (5 bases). Deletions cut 5 bases from V and 7 bases from J, with 17 bases between. The CDR3 is 15 residues long. The germline V gene has CDR1 MNHEY and CDR2 SVGAGI. CDR3 protein: CASSTAGWQGGELFF. Written as DNA, the CDR3 is TGTGCCAGCAGTACGGCAGGGTGGCAAGGCGGGGAGCTGTTTTTT.

This clone was observed a few times. This sequence joins TRBV7-9 and TRBJ2-2, with 8 bases lining up with TRBD1. The CDR3 runs 15 residues. From germline, CDR1 is SEHNR and CDR2 FQNEAQ (reference sequence). V lost 5 bases to trimming and J lost 2 bases; unmatched junction nucleotides: 4. The CDR3 region has the DNA TGTGCCAGCAGCCAAGGGACAGGAAACACCGGGGAGCTGTTTTTT. Amino acids: CASSQGTGNTGELFF.

The V and J genes are TRBV6-5 and TRBJ2-2, with D perhaps TRBD2 (5 bases). CDR3 length: 16 amino acids. With 4 bases removed from V and 2 bases from J, the gap between germline ends came to 14 bases. CDR1 and CDR2 from the germline V gene are MNHEY and SVGAGI. The chain's CDR3 is CASSWTFPLNTGELFF. Here the CDR3 DNA reads TGTGCCAGCAGTTGGACTTTTCCCCTCAACACCGGGGAGCTGTTTTTT.

This clone was observed once. The CDR3 nucleotides read TGTGCCAGCAGCTTAGGGAGGGCTAGCGGGGGCCTGAGCTCCTACGAGCAGTACTTC. Translation: CASSLGRASGGLSSYEQYF. The gene calls are TRBV7-2 and TRBJ2-7, with 10 bases lining up with TRBD2. The junction had 12 bases not matched to a gene; V was cut back by 1 base and J by 0 bases. In germline, CDR1 is SGHTA, CDR2 FQGNSA. The CDR3 has 19 amino acids.

The gene calls are TRBV5-4 and TRBJ1-2; a possible D gene is TRBD1 (6 bases). Looked up from germline, CDR1 is SGHNT and CDR2 is YYREEE (reference sequence). CDR3 length: 17 residues. V gave up 7 bases and J gave up 0 bases, with 22 bases separating them. The CDR3 bases are TGTGCCAGCGGACAGAAACCAGGGGACCAAGCTAACTATGGCTACACCTTC. Protein: CASGQKPGDQANYGYTF.

This rearrangement joins TRBV7-2 to TRBJ1-3, with D perhaps matching TRBD1 (6 bases). The CDR3 runs 14 residues. CDR1 SGHTA and CDR2 FQGNSA come from the germline V gene. Trimming shortened V by 2 bases and J by 4 bases, and 9 bases separated the two germline ends. For the CDR3, the DNA is TGTGCCAGCAGCTTACAGGGGACGGGAAACACCATATATTTT. This codes for CASSLQGTGNTIYF.

The J gene is TRBJ1-2, the V gene TRBV18; 9 bases align to TRBD1. Germline V gives CDR1 KGHSH, CDR2 LQKENI. V lost 4 bases and J lost 0; bases outside the gene matches: 6. The CDR3 runs 16 residues. The CDR3 loop reads CASSLRQGDANYGYTF. The CDR3 coding sequence is TGTGCCAGCTCACTTCGACAGGGGGACGCTAACTATGGCTACACCTTC.

V is TRBV6-5 and J is TRBJ1-2; D call uncertain. This CDR3 is built from 15 residues. Germline V gives CDR1 MNHEY, CDR2 SVGAGI. The V and J ends lost 11 bases and 2 bases respectively, with 21 bases between them. CDR3 residues: CAFQAPGDPNYGYTF. The CDR3 nucleotides are TGTGCCTTCCAGGCTCCCGGGGATCCCAACTATGGCTACACCTTC.

The rearrangement links TRBV2 to TRBJ2-5, with 12 bases matching TRBD2. V was clipped by 3 bases and J by 2 bases; unmatched bases: 4. This CDR3 comprises 16 residues. Looked up from germline, CDR1 is SNHLY and CDR2 is FYNNEI. CDR3 DNA sequence: TGTGCCAGCAGTGAGACTAGCGGGGGCCCTCAAGAGACCCAGTACTTC. It yields the protein CASSETSGGPQETQYF.

The chain has TRBV10-3 and TRBJ2-2, with D maybe TRBD2 (6 bases). Germline loops: CDR1 ENHRY, CDR2 SYGVKD. V was pared by 6 bases and J by 4 bases, with 9 bases between. CDR3 length: 13 amino acids. CDR3 nucleotides: TGTGCCATCAGATTGGGGGGCACCGGGGAGCTGTTTTTT. This gives the protein CAIRLGGTGELFF.

The gene calls are TRBV7-9 and TRBJ1-1; TRBD1 might be the D (6 bases). The V gene's germline CDR1 is SEHNR and CDR2 FQNEAQ (reference sequence). V was clipped by 5 bases and J by 5 bases, with 18 bases between them. This CDR3 has 15 residues. As DNA, the CDR3 is TGTGCCAGCAGCCCAAGGGGGGGGCGCGAGACTGAAGCTTTCTTT. This sequence encodes CASSPRGGRETEAFF.

For this clone: At one boundary the junction diverges from the germline segment, which might be a read error. The rearrangement joins TRBV12-3 or TRBV12-4 to TRBJ1-5; a possible D gene is TRBD1 (5 bases). The CDR3 consists of 13 residues. DNA for the CDR3: TGTGCCAGCCGGGGGACGGGCAAACAGCCCCAGCATTTT. It encodes CASRGTGKQPQHF.